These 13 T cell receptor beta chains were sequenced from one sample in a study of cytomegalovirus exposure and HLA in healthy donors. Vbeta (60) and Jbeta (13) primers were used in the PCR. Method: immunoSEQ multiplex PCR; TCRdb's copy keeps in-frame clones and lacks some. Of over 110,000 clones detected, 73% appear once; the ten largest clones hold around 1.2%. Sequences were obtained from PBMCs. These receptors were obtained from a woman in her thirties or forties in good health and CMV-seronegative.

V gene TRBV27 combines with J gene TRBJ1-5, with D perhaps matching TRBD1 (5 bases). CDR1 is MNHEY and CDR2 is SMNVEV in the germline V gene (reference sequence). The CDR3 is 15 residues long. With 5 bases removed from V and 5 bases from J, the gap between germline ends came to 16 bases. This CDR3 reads CASSPLTATDQPQHF. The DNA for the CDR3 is TGTGCCAGCAGTCCGCTGACAGCGACCGATCAGCCCCAGCATTTT.

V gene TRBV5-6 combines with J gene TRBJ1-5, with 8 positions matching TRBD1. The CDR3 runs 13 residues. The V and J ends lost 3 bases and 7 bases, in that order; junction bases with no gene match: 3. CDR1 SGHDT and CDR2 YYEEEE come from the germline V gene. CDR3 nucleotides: TGTGCCAGCAGCTCAGGGGGCTACCAGCCCCAGCATTTT. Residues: CASSSGGYQPQHF.

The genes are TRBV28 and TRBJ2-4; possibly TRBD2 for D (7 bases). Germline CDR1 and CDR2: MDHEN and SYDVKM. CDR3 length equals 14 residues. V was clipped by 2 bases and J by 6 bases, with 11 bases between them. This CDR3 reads CASSLIGGGNIQYF. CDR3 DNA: TGTGCCAGCAGTTTAATAGGGGGGGGAAACATTCAGTACTTC.

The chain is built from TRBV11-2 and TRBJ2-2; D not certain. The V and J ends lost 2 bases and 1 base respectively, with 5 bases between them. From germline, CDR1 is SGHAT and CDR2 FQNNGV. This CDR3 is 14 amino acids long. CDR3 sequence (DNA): TGTGCCAGCAGCTTATCGCGGAACACCGGGGAGCTGTTTTTT. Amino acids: CASSLSRNTGELFF.

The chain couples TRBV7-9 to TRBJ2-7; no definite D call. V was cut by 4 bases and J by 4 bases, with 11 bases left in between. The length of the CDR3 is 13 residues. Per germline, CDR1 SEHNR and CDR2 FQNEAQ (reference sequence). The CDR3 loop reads CASSSPIKYEQYF. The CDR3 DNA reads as TGTGCCAGCAGCTCCCCTATTAAATACGAGCAGTACTTC.

CDR3 bases: TGTGCCAGCAGCCCCCTCGGGCGGGGGGGGCCACAAGAGACCCAGTACTTC. Its protein product is CASSPLGRGGPQETQYF. V usage is TRBV14 and J usage is TRBJ2-5, with 9 positions matching TRBD2. V dropped 4 bases and J dropped 2; count of bases not matched to a gene: 11. Germline CDR1 is SGHDN and CDR2 is FVKESK. There are 17 residues in the CDR3.

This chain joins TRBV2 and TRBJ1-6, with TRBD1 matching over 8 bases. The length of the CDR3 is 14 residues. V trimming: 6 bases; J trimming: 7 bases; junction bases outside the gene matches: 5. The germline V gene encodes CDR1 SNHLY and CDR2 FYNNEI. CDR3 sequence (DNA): TGTGCCAGCAGAAGAGACAGGGGAAATTCACCCCTCCACTTT. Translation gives CASRRDRGNSPLHF. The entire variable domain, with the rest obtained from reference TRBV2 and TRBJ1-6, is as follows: EPEVTQTPSHQVTQMGQEVILRCVPISNHLYFYWYRQILGQKVEFLVSFYNNEISEKSEIFDDQFSVERPDGSNFTLKIRSTKLEDSAMYFCASRRDRGNSPLHFGNGTRLTVT.

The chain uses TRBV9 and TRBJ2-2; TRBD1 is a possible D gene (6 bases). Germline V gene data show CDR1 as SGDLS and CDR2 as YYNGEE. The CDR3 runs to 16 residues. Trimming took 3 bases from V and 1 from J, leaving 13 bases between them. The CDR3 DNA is TGTGCCAGCAGCGACACAGGGAGCCTGAACACCGGGGAGCTGTTTTTT. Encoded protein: CASSDTGSLNTGELFF. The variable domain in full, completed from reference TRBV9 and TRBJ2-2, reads DSGVTQTPKHLITATGQRVTLRCSPRSGDLSVYWYQQSLDQGLQFLIQYYNGEERAKGNILERFSAQQFPDLHSELNLSSLELGDSALYFCASSDTGSLNTGELFFGEGSRLTVL.

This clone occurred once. CDR3 loop: CASSVTSGGTDTQYF. The DNA for the CDR3 is TGTGCCAGCAGTGTCACTAGCGGGGGCACAGATACGCAGTATTTT. This chain connects TRBV6-4 to TRBJ2-3, with 10 bases matching TRBD2. V was clipped by 4 bases and J by 1 base; unmatched bases: 2. Germline V gene sequence: CDR1 MRHNA, CDR2 SNTAGT. This CDR3 contains 15 residues.

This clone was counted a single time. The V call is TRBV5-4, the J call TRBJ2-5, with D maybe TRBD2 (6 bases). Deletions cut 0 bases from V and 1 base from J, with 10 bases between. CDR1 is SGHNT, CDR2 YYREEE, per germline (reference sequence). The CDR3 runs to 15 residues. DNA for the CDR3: TGTGCCAGCAGCTTGGCGGAGGGCTCCCAAGAGACCCAGTACTTC. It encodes CASSLAEGSQETQYF.

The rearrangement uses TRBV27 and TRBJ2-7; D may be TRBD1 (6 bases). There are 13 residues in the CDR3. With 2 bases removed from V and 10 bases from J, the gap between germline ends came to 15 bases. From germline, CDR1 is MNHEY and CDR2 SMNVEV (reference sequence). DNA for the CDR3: TGTGCCAGCAGTTTAAACCTGCAGGGGCGACAGTACTTC. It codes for CASSLNLQGRQYF.

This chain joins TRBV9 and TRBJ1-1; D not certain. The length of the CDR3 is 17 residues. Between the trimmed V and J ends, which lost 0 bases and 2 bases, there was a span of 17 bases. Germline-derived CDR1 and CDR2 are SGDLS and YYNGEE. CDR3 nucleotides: TGTGCCAGCAGCGTAGACTATAGGAAGAATTTAAACACTGAAGCTTTCTTT. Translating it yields CASSVDYRKNLNTEAFF.

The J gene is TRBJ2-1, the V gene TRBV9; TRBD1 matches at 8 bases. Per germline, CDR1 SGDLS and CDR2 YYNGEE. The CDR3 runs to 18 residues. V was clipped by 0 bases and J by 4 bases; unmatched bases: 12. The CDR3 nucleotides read TGTGCCAGCAGCGTAGTGGATCAAGGACAGGGCCGGTACAATGAGCAGTTCTTC. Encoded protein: CASSVVDQGQGRYNEQFF.